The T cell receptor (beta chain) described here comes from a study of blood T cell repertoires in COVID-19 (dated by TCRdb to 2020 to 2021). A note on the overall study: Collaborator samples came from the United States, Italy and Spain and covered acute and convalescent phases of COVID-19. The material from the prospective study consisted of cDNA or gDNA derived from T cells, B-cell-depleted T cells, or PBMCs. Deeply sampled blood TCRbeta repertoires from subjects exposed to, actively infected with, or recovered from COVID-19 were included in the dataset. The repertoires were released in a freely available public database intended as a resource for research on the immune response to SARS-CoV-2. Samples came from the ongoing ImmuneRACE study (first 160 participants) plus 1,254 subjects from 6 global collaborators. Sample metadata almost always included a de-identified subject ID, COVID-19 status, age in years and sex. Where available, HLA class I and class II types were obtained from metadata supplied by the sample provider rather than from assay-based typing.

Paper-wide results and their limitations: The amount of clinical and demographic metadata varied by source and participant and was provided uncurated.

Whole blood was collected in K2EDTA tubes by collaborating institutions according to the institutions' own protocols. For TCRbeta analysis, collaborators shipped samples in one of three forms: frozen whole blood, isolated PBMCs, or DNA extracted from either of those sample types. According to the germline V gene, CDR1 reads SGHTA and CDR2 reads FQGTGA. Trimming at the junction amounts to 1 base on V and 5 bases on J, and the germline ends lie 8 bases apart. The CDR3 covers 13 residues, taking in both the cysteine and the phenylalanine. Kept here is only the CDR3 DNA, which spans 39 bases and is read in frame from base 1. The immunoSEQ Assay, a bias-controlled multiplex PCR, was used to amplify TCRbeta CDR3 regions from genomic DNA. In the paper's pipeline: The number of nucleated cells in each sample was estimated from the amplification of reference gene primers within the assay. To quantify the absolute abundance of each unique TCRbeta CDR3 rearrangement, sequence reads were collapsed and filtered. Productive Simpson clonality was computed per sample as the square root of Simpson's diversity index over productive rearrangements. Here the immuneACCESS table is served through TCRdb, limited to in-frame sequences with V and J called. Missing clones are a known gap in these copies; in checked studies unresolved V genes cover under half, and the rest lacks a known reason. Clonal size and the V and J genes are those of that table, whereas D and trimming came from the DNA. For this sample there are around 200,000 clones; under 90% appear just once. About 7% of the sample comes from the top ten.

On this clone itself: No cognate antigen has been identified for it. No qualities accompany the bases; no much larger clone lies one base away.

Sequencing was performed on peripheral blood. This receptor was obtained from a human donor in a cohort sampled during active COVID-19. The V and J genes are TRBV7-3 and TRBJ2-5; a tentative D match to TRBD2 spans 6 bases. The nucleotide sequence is TGTGCCAGCAGCTTAAATGCGGGGGAGACCCAGTACTTC. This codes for CASSLNAGETQYF.